This TCR beta chain is drawn from a study of shared clonotypes between healthy human individuals. With 1 base removed from V and 4 bases from J, the gap between germline ends came to 14 bases. The germline CDR1 and CDR2 sequences are KGHSH and LQKENI. CDR3 length equals 16 residues. TCRdb keeps only in-frame clones here, not all; method: immunoSEQ multiplex PCR. Here the sample spans nearly 1 million clones, around three quarters being singletons. Sequenced sample: memory CD4+ T cells sorted from blood. The subset was: CD45RA-negative fraction. This receptor was identified in a man aged 18 to 30 in good health. The V gene is TRBV18, the J gene TRBJ1-3; D gene ambiguous. The CDR3: CASSPRLASGGNTIYF. The CDR3 DNA follows: TGTGCCAGCTCACCACGGCTGGCCTCAGGCGGAAACACCATATATTTT.